This is a list of T cell receptor beta chains from one sample in a study of T cell responses to AZD1222 COVID-19 vaccine. This table comes from immunoSEQ multiplex PCR, and its TCRdb copy is limited to in-frame clones, with some not included. The data show about 160,000 clones, 75% to 95% seen once. Sample: peripheral blood, taken 28 days after the second AZD1222 dose. The source of these receptors is an adult who received the AZD1222 COVID-19 vaccine. Both conserved end residues are trimmed from each CDR3. Fields, in order: V gene, CDR3 protein.

V gene: TRBV5-1; CDR3 protein: ASSLGSRAGEETQY
V gene: TRBV4-1; CDR3 protein: ASSNLGEDYGYT
V gene: TRBV30; CDR3 protein: AWRASGIPEQF
V gene: TRBV30; CDR3 protein: AWSRGQDNQPQH
V gene: TRBV7-9; CDR3 protein: ASSRPGTGSDGYT
V gene: TRBV14; CDR3 protein: ASSYRPGLSSYNEQF
V gene: TRBV6-5; CDR3 protein: ASRKGFNYGYT
V gene: TRBV11-2; CDR3 protein: ASSSLGNTDNEQF
V gene: TRBV7-2; CDR3 protein: ASSLAPAKNIQY
V gene: TRBV11-2; CDR3 protein: ASSLDRSGGLSSYNEQF
V gene: TRBV10-3; CDR3 protein: AISGYFNNGQGVMGAF
V gene: TRBV18; CDR3 protein: ASSPGPNEQF
V gene: TRBV12-3/TRBV12-4; CDR3 protein: ASSTRDGYT
V gene: TRBV18; CDR3 protein: ASSPNMDSPLH
V gene: TRBV24-1; CDR3 protein: ATSDRFTDTQY
V gene: TRBV10-2; CDR3 protein: ASTIGYEQY
V gene: TRBV5-1; CDR3 protein: ASSSGPGGNTIY
V gene: TRBV30; CDR3 protein: AWSWTSGRATGELF
V gene: TRBV6-5; CDR3 protein: ASTLGRVNSPLH
V gene: TRBV6-1; CDR3 protein: ASSENRGGKTQY
V gene: TRBV5-6; CDR3 protein: ASSPGGAETQY
V gene: TRBV4-1; CDR3 protein: ASSQEGTDTQY
V gene: TRBV6-5; CDR3 protein: ASSYQLAGGYNEQF
V gene: TRBV6-1; CDR3 protein: ASSDEGGVTEAF
V gene: TRBV7-9; CDR3 protein: ASSLASGQEQY
V gene: TRBV5-1; CDR3 protein: ASSLKAGQGNEKLF
V gene: TRBV28; CDR3 protein: ATGRLDEKLF
V gene: TRBV6-1; CDR3 protein: ASSEGPSYEQY
V gene: TRBV5-6; CDR3 protein: ASSWGLAGGNEQF
V gene: TRBV19; CDR3 protein: ASNPTGFSQPQH
V gene: TRBV19; CDR3 protein: ASSIGSAGGYT
V gene: TRBV25-1; CDR3 protein: ASRLSGGDEQF
V gene: TRBV5-4; CDR3 protein: ASSPGLAGAGTDTQY
V gene: TRBV5-1; CDR3 protein: ASSPDRDRGLF
V gene: TRBV18; CDR3 protein: ASSPGQSSYTEAF
V gene: TRBV9; CDR3 protein: ASSAAVWQSGNTIY
V gene: TRBV19; CDR3 protein: ASSSTLGLPTYNEQF
V gene: TRBV4-1; CDR3 protein: ASSHAGVSYEQY
V gene: TRBV19; CDR3 protein: ASSPQQSGYEQY
V gene: TRBV6-2/TRBV6-3; CDR3 protein: ASSLLGLSYNEQF
V gene: TRBV5-1; CDR3 protein: ASSFGWGSGTEAF
V gene: TRBV5-4; CDR3 protein: ASSLGTGGYQETQY
V gene: TRBV6-5; CDR3 protein: ASSSPRFAYEQY
V gene: TRBV5-1; CDR3 protein: ASSVYTSGRFDEQF
V gene: TRBV10-2; CDR3 protein: ASSQKLSNTIY